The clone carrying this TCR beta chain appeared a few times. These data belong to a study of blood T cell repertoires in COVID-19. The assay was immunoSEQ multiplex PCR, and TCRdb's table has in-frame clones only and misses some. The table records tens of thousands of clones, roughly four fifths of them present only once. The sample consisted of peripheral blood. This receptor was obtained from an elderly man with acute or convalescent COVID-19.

CDR3 protein: CASSQDRTAQQEQYF. The CDR3 DNA follows: TGCGCCAGCAGCCAAGATAGGACTGCCCAGCAGGAGCAGTACTTC. V is TRBV4-1 and J is TRBJ2-7; a possible D gene is TRBD2 (5 bases). V was cut by 0 bases and J by 7 bases, with 16 bases left in between. Germline V gives CDR1 MGHRA, CDR2 YSYEKL. The CDR3 is made up of 15 amino acids.